The following is a T cell receptor beta chain sequence with its context. The target antigen is unknown. The conserved phenylalanine or tryptophan normally closing the CDR3 is absent here, so this likely arose from a read error. Germline V CDR1 and CDR2: MDHEN, SYDVKM. The CDR3 totals 15 residues. With 4 bases removed from V and 2 bases from J, the gap between germline ends came to 15 bases. Time point specified: newly diagnosed GD, antithyroid drugs for less than 3 months. The TCR library was made from RNA that had been extracted from PBMCs in TRIzol. Staff took about 9 milliliters of peripheral blood and put it into EDTA tubes. Arm-PCR of CDR3 regions with iRepertoire HTBI primers generated TCR beta libraries. TCRdb independently ran MiXCR on the multiplex PCR reads; one entry per CDR3 protein. The table includes hundreds of thousands of distinct CDR3 sequences, around 17% detected once. This sample stems from a study of regulatory T cells in long-lasting Graves disease. Points from the study as a whole: Compared with new cases, persistent Graves' patients showed reduced TCR diversity.

These sequences were also reported in another study, on T cells in Graves' hyperthyroidism and ophthalmopathy. In that study: Among clonotypes expanded in thyroid above 0.001, most were also found in blood.

The sample was peripheral blood mononuclear cells (PBMCs), taken at new diagnosis, from a patient treated with antithyroid drugs. The clonotype originates from a man aged 35-49 years with Graves disease. The J gene is TRBJ2-7, the V gene TRBV28, with D possibly TRBD1 on 6 matching bases. The CDR3 reads CASSYHPGQTYEQYL. DNA for the CDR3: TGTGCCAGCAGTTACCACCCCGGACAGACCTACGAGCAGTACCTC.